This TCR beta chain was recovered during a study of response to subunit inactivated influenza vaccine. TCRdb fed the RT-PCR reads into MiXCR, producing one record per CDR3 protein. The sample has 650,000 to 700,000 distinct CDR3 sequences; more than 15% are singletons. Notes on the study in general: Authors proposed each seasonal influenza vaccination draws in few new T cells.

There are a few counts of this clonotype. Its antigen is not known. This CDR3 is 14 amino acids long. Germline V lookup: CDR1 MNHNS, CDR2 SASEGT. Deletions cut 6 bases from V and 4 bases from J, with 15 bases between. The sequencing here drew on PBMCs from blood, taken 11 to 12 days after vaccination. V gene TRBV6-1 combines with J gene TRBJ1-2; D perhaps matches TRBD1 (6 bases). The TCR comes from a man aged 50-59 years who received an inactivated influenza vaccine. The CDR3 reads CASRTDRLSYGYTF. CDR3 bases: TGTGCCAGCAGAACGGACAGATTGAGCTATGGCTACACCTTC.